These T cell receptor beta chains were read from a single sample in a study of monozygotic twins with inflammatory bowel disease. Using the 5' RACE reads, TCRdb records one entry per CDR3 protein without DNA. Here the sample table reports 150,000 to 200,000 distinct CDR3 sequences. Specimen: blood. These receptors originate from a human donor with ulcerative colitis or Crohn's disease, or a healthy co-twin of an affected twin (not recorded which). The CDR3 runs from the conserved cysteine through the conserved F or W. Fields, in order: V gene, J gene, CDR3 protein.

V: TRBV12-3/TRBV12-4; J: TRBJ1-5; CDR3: CASSLPRQPQHF
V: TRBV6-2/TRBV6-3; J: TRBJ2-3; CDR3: CASRSGTGSTQYF
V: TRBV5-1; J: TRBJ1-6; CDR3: CASSFFEQRYNSPLHF
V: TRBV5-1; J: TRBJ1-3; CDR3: CASSTAGDSGNTIYF
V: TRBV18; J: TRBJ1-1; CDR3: CASSRDRGLSVNTEAFF
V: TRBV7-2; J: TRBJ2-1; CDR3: CASTGGAAGANEQFF
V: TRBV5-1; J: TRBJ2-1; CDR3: CASSPTIASSYNEQFF
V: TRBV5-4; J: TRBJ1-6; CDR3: CASSKDNSPLHF
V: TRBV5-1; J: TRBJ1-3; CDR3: CASSLWGDTIYF
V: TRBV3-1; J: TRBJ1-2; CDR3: CASSLARGSNYGYTF
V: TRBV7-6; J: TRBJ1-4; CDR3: CASSLAGRGGEEKLFF
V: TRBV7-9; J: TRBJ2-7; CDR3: CASSSQGEKYF
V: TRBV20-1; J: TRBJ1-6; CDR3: CSARVGGLSSSYNSPLHF
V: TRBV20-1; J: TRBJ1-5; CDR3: CSARGGPPNQPQHF
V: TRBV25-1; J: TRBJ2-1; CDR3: CASSGAWDNEQFF
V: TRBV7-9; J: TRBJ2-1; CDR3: CASNTRGGDEQFF
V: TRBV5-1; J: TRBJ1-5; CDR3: CASSTGTGNQPQHF
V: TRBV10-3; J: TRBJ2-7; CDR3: CAISTRAYEQYF
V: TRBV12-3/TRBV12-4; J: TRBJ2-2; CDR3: CASRGTRNTGELFF
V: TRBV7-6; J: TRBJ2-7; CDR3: CASSLERGPPYEQYF
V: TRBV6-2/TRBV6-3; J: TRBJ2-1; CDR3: CASSYPASGVFYNEQFF
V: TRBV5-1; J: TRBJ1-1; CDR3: CASSLGDTEAFF
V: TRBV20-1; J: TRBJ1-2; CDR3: CSASQPGLGNYGYTF
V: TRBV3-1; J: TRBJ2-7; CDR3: CASSLLHYEQYF
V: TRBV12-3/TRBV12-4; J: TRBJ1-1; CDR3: CASSLSRDTEAFF
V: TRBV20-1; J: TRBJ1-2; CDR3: CSARAGGHYGYTF